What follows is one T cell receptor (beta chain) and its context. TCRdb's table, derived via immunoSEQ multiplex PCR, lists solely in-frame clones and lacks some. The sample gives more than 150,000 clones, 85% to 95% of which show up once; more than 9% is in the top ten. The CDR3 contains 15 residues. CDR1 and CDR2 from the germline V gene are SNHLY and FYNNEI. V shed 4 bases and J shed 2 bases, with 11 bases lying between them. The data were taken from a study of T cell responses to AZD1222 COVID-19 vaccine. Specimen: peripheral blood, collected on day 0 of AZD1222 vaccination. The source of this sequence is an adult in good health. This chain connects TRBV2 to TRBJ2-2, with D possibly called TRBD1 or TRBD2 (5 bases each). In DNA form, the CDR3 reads TGTGCCAGCAGTGTTCGGGACGGCAACACCGGGGAGCTGTTTTTT. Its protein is CASSVRDGNTGELFF.